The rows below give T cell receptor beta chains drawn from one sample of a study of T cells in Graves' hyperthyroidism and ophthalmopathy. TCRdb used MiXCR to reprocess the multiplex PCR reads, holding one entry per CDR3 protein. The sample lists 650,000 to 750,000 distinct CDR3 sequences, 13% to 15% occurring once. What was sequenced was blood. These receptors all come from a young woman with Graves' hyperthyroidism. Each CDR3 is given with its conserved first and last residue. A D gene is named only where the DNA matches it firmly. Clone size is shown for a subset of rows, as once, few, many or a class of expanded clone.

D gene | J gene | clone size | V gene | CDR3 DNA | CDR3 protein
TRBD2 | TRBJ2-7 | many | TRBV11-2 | TGTGCCACCCAGGTCGGTCTTGGACTAGCGGGACCCTACGAGCAGTACTTC | CATQVGLGLAGPYEQYF
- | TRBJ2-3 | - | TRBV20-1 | TGCAGTGCTCCTTCGAACACAGACACGCAGTATTTT | CSAPSNTDTQYF
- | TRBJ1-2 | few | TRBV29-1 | TGCAGCGTTGACGGGACTAACTATGGCTACACCTTC | CSVDGTNYGYTF
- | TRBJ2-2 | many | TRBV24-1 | TGTGCCATCCGACAGCCGGGCACCGGGGAGCTGTTTTTT | CAIRQPGTGELFF
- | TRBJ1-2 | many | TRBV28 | TGTGCCAGCAGCCCCCCAAGGGCCGACTATGGCTACACCTTC | CASSPPRADYGYTF
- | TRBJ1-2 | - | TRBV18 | TGTGCCAGCTCAGAAATTGCCATGGATGGCTACACCTTC | CASSEIAMDGYTF
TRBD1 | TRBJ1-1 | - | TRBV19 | TGTGCCAGTAGTAGATTACAGGGGTACACTGAAGCTTTCTTT | CASSRLQGYTEAFF
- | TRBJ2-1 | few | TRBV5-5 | TGTGCCAGCAGCTTGGAAACGGTCCAGGTAAAGCAGTTCTTC | CASSLETVQVKQFF
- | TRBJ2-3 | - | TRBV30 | TGTGCCTGGAGTGTTTTCTGGGTTTCAGATACGCAGTATTTT | CAWSVFWVSDTQYF
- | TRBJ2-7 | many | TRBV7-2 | TGTGCCAGCAGCGCCCCCTTGGTAGGAGAGGAAACGGGGTACGAGCAGTACTTC | CASSAPLVGEETGYEQYF
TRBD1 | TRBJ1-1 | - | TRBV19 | TGTGCCAATCCGACCCAGGGGGATCCTGAAGCTTTCTTT | CANPTQGDPEAFF
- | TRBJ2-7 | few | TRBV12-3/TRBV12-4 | TGTGCCAGCTGTTGGGGGGACACTACAACCTACGAGCAGTACTTC | CASCWGDTTTYEQYF
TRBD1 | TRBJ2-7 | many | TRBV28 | TGTGCCAGCAGAGTGGGACAGACCCTCTCCTACGAGCAGTACTTC | CASRVGQTLSYEQYF
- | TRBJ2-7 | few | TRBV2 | TGTGCCAGCAGTGGGAAAGGGAAGGCCTACGAGCAGTGCTTC | CASSGKGKAYEQCF
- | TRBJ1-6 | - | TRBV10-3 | TGTGCCATCAGTGAGTCCGGGGGGCTGGCACCCCTCCACTTT | CAISESGGLAPLHF
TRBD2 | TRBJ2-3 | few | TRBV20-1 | TGCAGTGCTAGAAAAGCGGGAGGTGAAGAAGGTGGGGGCACAGATACGCAGTATTTT | CSARKAGGEEGGGTDTQYF
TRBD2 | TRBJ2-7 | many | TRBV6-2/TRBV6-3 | TGTGCCAGCAGCATTACTAGCGGGGGATCCTACGAGCAGTACTTC | CASSITSGGSYEQYF
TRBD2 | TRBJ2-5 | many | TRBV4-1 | TGCGCCAGCAGCCGGACTAGCGGGAGGCGTCAAGAGACCCAGTACTTC | CASSRTSGRRQETQYF
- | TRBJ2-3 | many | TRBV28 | TGTGCCAGCGACTTAGGAACAGATACGCAGTATTTT | CASDLGTDTQYF
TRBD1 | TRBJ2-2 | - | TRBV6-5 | TGTGCCAGCAGTTACACCCGGACAGGGGTCAGCACCGGGGAGCTGTTTTTT | CASSYTRTGVSTGELFF
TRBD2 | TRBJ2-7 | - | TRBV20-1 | TGCAGTGCTAGGGGACTAGCGGCCTCCTACGAGCAGTACTTC | CSARGLAASYEQYF
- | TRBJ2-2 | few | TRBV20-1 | TGCAGTGCTAGGGACTACACCGGGGAGCTGTTTTTT | CSARDYTGELFF
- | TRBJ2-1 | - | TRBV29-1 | TGCAGCGTTGAAATAACCGGGAGAGGGAACAATGAGCAGTTCTTC | CSVEITGRGNNEQFF
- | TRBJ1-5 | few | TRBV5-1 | TGCGCCAGCAGCTTGGGGCCGGGAAACAATCAGCCCCAGCATTTT | CASSLGPGNNQPQHF
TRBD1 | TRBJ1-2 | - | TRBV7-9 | TGTGCCAGCAGCGATAAGACAGGGGAGGACTATGGCTACACCTTC | CASSDKTGEDYGYTF
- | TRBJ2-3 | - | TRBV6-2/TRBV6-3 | TGTGCCAGCAGTTCTATAGCGGAGTCCGGCGCAGATACGCAGTATTTT | CASSSIAESGADTQYF
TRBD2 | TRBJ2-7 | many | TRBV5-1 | TGCGCCAGCAGCAATGTAGCGGGAGGGATCGCCGAGCAGTACTTC | CASSNVAGGIAEQYF
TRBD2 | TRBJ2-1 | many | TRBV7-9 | TGTGCCAGCAGCTTAGTGGGACTAGCGGGAGACTCCTACAATGAGCAGTTCTTC | CASSLVGLAGDSYNEQFF
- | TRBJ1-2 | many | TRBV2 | TGTGCCAGCAGTGAAGCAGGGGATCATGGCTACACCTTC | CASSEAGDHGYTF
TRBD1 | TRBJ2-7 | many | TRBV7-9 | TGTGCCAGCAGCTTAGGGGACAGGAGATACGAGCAGTACTTC | CASSLGDRRYEQYF
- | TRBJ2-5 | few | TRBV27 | TGTGCCAGCAGTTTATTGCCTAGCGAGTACCAAGAGACCCAGTACTTC | CASSLLPSEYQETQYF
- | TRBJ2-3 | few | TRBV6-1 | TGTGCCAGCAGCTACGACCCATCGGATACGCAGTATTTT | CASSYDPSDTQYF
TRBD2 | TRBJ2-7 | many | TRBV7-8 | TGTGCCAGCAGCTTAGCGTCACTACTAGCGGGGATCCGTTACGAGCAGTACTTC | CASSLASLLAGIRYEQYF
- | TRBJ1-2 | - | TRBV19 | TGTGCCAGTAGTAACTACAGGGATGGCTACACCTTC | CASSNYRDGYTF
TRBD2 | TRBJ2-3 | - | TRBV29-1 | TGCAGCGCCGAGACTAGCGGGAGGGGAGATATGCAGTATTTT | CSAETSGRGDMQYF
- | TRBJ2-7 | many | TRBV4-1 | TGCGCCAGCAGCCAATGGAGGGGGGGAGGTAACGAGCAGTACTTC | CASSQWRGGGNEQYF
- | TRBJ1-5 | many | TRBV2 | TGTGCCAGCAGTGATTGGGGGCGCAATCAGCCCCAGCATTTT | CASSDWGRNQPQHF
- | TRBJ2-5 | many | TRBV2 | TGTGCCAGCAGGGGGGGCGAAGAGACCCAGTACTTC | CASRGGEETQYF
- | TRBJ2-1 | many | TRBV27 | TGTGCCAGCAGTTCCGGACGGAATGAGCAGTTCTTC | CASSSGRNEQFF
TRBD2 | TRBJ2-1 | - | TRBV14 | TGTGCCAGCAGCCAAAGGCTAGCGGGAGATGAGCAGTTCTTC | CASSQRLAGDEQFF
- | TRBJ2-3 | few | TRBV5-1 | TGCGCCAGCGGATCTGAGCGGCCCACAGATACGCAGTATTTT | CASGSERPTDTQYF
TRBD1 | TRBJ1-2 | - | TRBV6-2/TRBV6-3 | TGTGCCAGCAGTGCACAGGGGGCGTGGAATGGCTACACCTTC | CASSAQGAWNGYTF
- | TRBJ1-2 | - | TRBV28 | TGTGCCAGCAGTTCCCGCAGGGATAACTATGGCTACACCTTC | CASSSRRDNYGYTF
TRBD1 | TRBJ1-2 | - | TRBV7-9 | TGTGCCAGCAGCCCCGAGGGGGCTAGTTATGGCTACACCTTC | CASSPEGASYGYTF
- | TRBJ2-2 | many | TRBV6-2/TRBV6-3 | TGTGCCAGCAGTTACTCGCTTACCGGGGAGCTGTTTTTT | CASSYSLTGELFF
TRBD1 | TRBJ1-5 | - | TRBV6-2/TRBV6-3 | TGTGCCAGCAGTTACGACCGCCGGGACAGGGGGCATCAGCCCCAGCATTTT | CASSYDRRDRGHQPQHF
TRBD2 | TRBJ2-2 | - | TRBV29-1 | TGCAGCGCTGTACTCTGGGGGGAAGGGACTAGCGGGGGTCCCGCGAACACCGGGGAGCTGTTTTTT | CSAVLWGEGTSGGPANTGELFF
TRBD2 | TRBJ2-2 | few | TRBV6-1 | TGTGCCAGCACCTGGACTAGCGGCAACACCGGGGAGCTGTTTTTT | CASTWTSGNTGELFF
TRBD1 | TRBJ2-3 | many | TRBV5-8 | TGTGCCAGCAGCCGTGGACAGGTGATAAGCACAGATACGCAGTATTTT | CASSRGQVISTDTQYF
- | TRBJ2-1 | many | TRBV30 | TGTGCCTGGAGTCCAAACAACTACAATGAGCAGTTCTTC | CAWSPNNYNEQFF
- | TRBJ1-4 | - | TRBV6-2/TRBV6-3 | TGTGCCAGCCAGGTGGGGGAAAAACTGTTTTTT | CASQVGEKLFF
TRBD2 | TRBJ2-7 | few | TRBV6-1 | TGTGCCAGCAGTTCCCCCATAAGCGGGAGAGGCTACGAGCAGTACTTC | CASSSPISGRGYEQYF
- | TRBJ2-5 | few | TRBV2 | TGTGCCACTACGACAGGCTTTTTTCAGACCCAGTACTTC | CATTTGFFQTQYF